These 26 T cell receptor beta chains came from one sample sequenced in a study of blood T cell repertoires in COVID-19. Using immunoSEQ multiplex PCR, the repertoire was profiled, and TCRdb retains in-frame clones only, with some absent. Here the sample spans approximately 150,000 clones, 85% being singletons. Material for sequencing was peripheral blood. Every receptor here comes from a woman aged 80 or over with COVID-19, enrolled during active disease.

The chain recombines TRBV16 with TRBJ2-7; 9 bases line up with TRBD2. V trimming: 4 bases; J trimming: 5 bases; junction bases outside the gene matches: 12. CDR1 is KGHSY, CDR2 FQNENV, per germline. The CDR3 spans 16 residues. This chain's CDR3 is CASSPSGGRARNEQYF. As DNA, the CDR3 is TGTGCCAGCAGCCCTAGCGGCGGGAGGGCGAGGAACGAGCAGTACTTC.

The V call is TRBV12-3 or TRBV12-4, the J call TRBJ1-5, with D hard to call. V gave up 0 bases and J gave up 7 bases, with 7 bases separating them. The CDR3 runs to 13 residues. This CDR3 reads CASSLAASQPQHF. CDR3 sequence (DNA): TGTGCCAGCAGTTTAGCGGCATCCCAGCCCCAGCATTTT.

The chain has TRBV3-1 (or the pseudogene TRBV3-2) and TRBJ2-3; TRBD2 matches at 11 bases. CDR3 length equals 18 residues. CDR1 is LGHDT and CDR2 is YNNKEL in the germline V gene (reference sequence). V gave up 4 bases and J gave up 0 bases; unmatched junction bases: 9. CDR3 sequence (DNA): TGTGCCAGCAGCCCCCTTCCCTCTAGCGGGAGGAGCACAGATACGCAGTATTTT. It encodes CASSPLPSSGRSTDTQYF.

The chain employs TRBV2 and TRBJ2-7; the D is unclear. CDR1 is SNHLY and CDR2 is FYNNEI in the germline V gene. The CDR3 is 15 residues long. Between the trimmed V and J ends, which lost 2 bases and 0 bases, there was a span of 11 bases. For the CDR3, the DNA is TGTGCCAGCAGTGAAATGGGCCCGAGCTCCTACGAGCAGTACTTC. This sequence encodes CASSEMGPSSYEQYF.

The chain combines TRBV11-2 with TRBJ2-7, with D uncertain. Germline assignment: CDR1 SGHAT and CDR2 FQNNGV. This CDR3 contains 13 residues. Between the trimmed V and J ends, which lost 4 bases and 4 bases, there was a span of 11 bases. Here the CDR3 reads CASSSGGGYEQYF. The DNA of the CDR3 is TGTGCCAGCAGCTCGGGTGGTGGATACGAGCAGTACTTC.

The V gene is TRBV10-1, the J gene TRBJ2-7; D is possibly TRBD2 (6 bases). The CDR3 consists of 14 residues. Trimming left V 4 bases short and J 0 bases short, with 10 bases between. Germline CDR1 WNHNN, CDR2 SYGVQD (reference sequence). Here the CDR3 reads CASSVGSGSYEQYF. The DNA for the CDR3 is TGCGCCAGCAGTGTAGGTAGCGGCTCCTACGAGCAGTACTTC.

In regard to this clone: A junction end diverges from the germline sequence, so it may reflect a read error. The V call is TRBV7-7, the J call TRBJ2-4; TRBD2 matches at 10 bases. This CDR3 has 13 amino acids. Germline V gives CDR1 SSHAT, CDR2 FNYEAQ (reference sequence). The CDR3 sequence: CASSGGARTTGYF. In DNA form, the CDR3 reads TGTGCTAGCAGCGGGGGGGCCCGGACAACTGGCTACTTC. The full variable domain, its missing parts supplied by reference TRBV7-7 and TRBJ2-4, is GAGVSQSPRYKVTKRGQDVTLRCDPISSHATLYWYQQALGQGPEFLTYFNYEAQPDKSGLPSDRFSAERPEGSISTLTIQRTEQRDSAMYRCASSGGARTTGYFGAGTRLSVL.

This clone was counted a single time. The chain employs TRBV24-1 and TRBJ2-7, with 9 bases identical to TRBD1. The J segment lost 7 bases and the V segment lost 4 bases, leaving 4 bases of the junction unmatched. CDR1 and CDR2 (germline): KGHDR, SFDVKD. The CDR3 has 13 residues. CDR3 DNA: TGTGCCACCAGTGACCAAGACAGGGGGGAGCAGTACTTC. Its translation is CATSDQDRGEQYF.

This chain links TRBV12-5 with TRBJ1-2, with D possibly matching TRBD1 (5 bases). This CDR3 has 15 residues. Trimming shortened V by 2 bases and J by 8 bases, and 18 bases separated the two germline ends. Germline lookup yields CDR1 LGHNT and CDR2 FRNRAP. CDR3 in DNA: TGTGCTAGTGGTTTGTCCCGGTCCTCGGGGGACGGCTACACCTTC. As protein: CASGLSRSSGDGYTF. Complete variable domain (other parts from reference TRBV12-5 and TRBJ1-2): DARVTQTPRHKVTEMGQEVTMRCQPILGHNTVFWYRQTMMQGLELLAYFRNRAPLDDSGMPKDRFSAEMPDATLATLKIQPSEPRDSAVYFCASGLSRSSGDGYTFGSGTRLTVV.

V is TRBV3-1 (or the pseudogene TRBV3-2) and J is TRBJ2-7; D unresolved. Germline CDR1 LGHDT, CDR2 YNNKEL (reference sequence). The V and J ends lost 1 base and 2 bases respectively, with 6 bases between them. The CDR3 contains 13 residues. The CDR3 region is CASSQAGTYEQYF. The DNA of the CDR3 is TGTGCCAGCAGCCAAGCCGGTACCTACGAGCAGTACTTC.

This chain links TRBV6-1 with TRBJ1-2; D is undetermined. With 1 base removed from V and 3 bases from J, the gap between germline ends came to 6 bases. The CDR3 is 13 residues long. Germline V gene data show CDR1 as MNHNS and CDR2 as SASEGT. The DNA for the CDR3 is TGTGCCAGCAGTGAAGGGCATGACTATGGCTACACCTTC. Translation gives CASSEGHDYGYTF.

The chain couples TRBV19 to TRBJ2-1; no clear D gene. The V end was cut by 0 bases, the J end by 0 bases, with 9 bases between. The CDR3 is made up of 16 amino acids. Germline V CDR1 and CDR2: LNHDA, SQIVND (reference sequence). The CDR3 DNA reads as TGTGCCAGTAGTATAGATCTGCGTGTCTCCTACAATGAGCAGTTCTTC. Translation: CASSIDLRVSYNEQFF.

This clone turned up a few times. The chain joins TRBV27 to TRBJ1-4, with D maybe TRBD1 (6 bases). Trimming took off 3 bases at V and 11 bases at J, with 16 bases between the two ends. CDR3 length equals 14 residues. Germline V CDR1 and CDR2: MNHEY, SMNVEV (reference sequence). As DNA, the CDR3 is TGTGCCAGCAGTTTTGTGCAGGGAAGGGGGAAACTGTTTTTT. Translating it yields CASSFVQGRGKLFF. The full variable domain, in which reference TRBV27 and TRBJ1-4 provide the parts outside the CDR3, is EAQVTQNPRYLITVTGKKLTVTCSQNMNHEYMSWYRQDPGLGLRQIYYSMNVEVTDKGDVPEGYKVSRKEKRNFPLILESPSPNQTSLYFCASSFVQGRGKLFFGSGTQLSVL.

The V call is TRBV6-1, the J call TRBJ2-1, with 8 nucleotides matching TRBD1. The CDR3 has 17 residues. The germline V gene has CDR1 MNHNS and CDR2 SASEGT. J gave up 7 bases and V 0 bases, and 11 bases lay outside the gene matches. The CDR3 DNA reads as TGTGCCAGCAGTGAAGCGCGTCTAGCAGGGGGCATAAATGAGCAGTTCTTC. Translated, it gives CASSEARLAGGINEQFF.

The CDR3 loop reads CASSDLKGSGNTIYF. The CDR3 nucleotides are TGTGCCAGCAGTGATCTGAAGGGGTCTGGAAACACCATATATTTT. The chain couples TRBV25-1 to TRBJ1-3; D is perhaps TRBD1 (5 bases). The CDR3 has 15 amino acids. V was pared by 3 bases and J by 1 base, with 10 bases between. Germline assignment: CDR1 MGHDK and CDR2 SYGVNS.

The V and J genes are TRBV5-1 and TRBJ1-4, with a weak D call TRBD1 (6 bases). Germline CDR1 is SGHRS and CDR2 is YFSETQ. This CDR3 has 16 amino acids. The V and J ends lost 0 bases and 4 bases respectively, with 13 bases between them. CDR3 sequence reads: CASSLGGLGSNEKLFF. The CDR3 DNA is TGCGCCAGCAGCTTGGGGGGGCTTGGAAGTAATGAAAAACTGTTTTTT.

This clone was picked up one time. This chain joins TRBV20-1 and TRBJ1-5; 8 positions match TRBD1. This CDR3 is 15 amino acids long. V dropped 3 bases and J dropped 6; count of bases not matched to a gene: 10. Germline V gives CDR1 DFQATT, CDR2 SNEGSKA (reference sequence). The CDR3 reads CSASSGQGEGQPQHF. Here the CDR3 DNA reads TGCAGTGCTAGTTCCGGACAGGGCGAGGGTCAGCCCCAGCATTTT.

The chain uses TRBV12-3 or TRBV12-4 and TRBJ2-3; D is possibly TRBD2 (5 bases). V gave up 5 bases and J gave up 8 bases, with 8 bases separating them. CDR3 length equals 11 residues. This CDR3 is CASSRTPTQYF. The CDR3 nucleotides are TGTGCCAGCAGTCGGACTCCTACGCAGTATTTT.

In DNA, the CDR3 is TGTGCCATGGGACTAGCGGGGGGCAATACGCAGTATTTT. Translation gives CAMGLAGGNTQYF. V and J are TRBV10-3 and TRBJ2-3; 15 bases are a match to TRBD2. This CDR3 is built from 13 residues. The junction had 2 bases not matched to a gene; V was cut back by 9 bases and J by 7 bases. CDR1 ENHRY and CDR2 SYGVKD come from the germline V gene.

V and J are TRBV9 and TRBJ2-7; 10 nucleotides match TRBD2. V lost 0 bases, J lost 2 bases, and 5 bases stayed unmatched. The germline CDR1 and CDR2 sequences are SGDLS and YYNGEE. The CDR3 has 16 residues. CDR3: CASSVALTSGTYEQYF. The CDR3 DNA follows: TGTGCCAGCAGCGTAGCTCTTACTAGCGGGACCTACGAGCAGTACTTC.

V and J are TRBV9 and TRBJ1-3; D might be TRBD1 (6 bases). This CDR3 has 14 amino acids. The germline CDR1 and CDR2 sequences are SGDLS and YYNGEE. V was trimmed by 3 bases and J by 4 bases, leaving 11 bases between them. CDR3 DNA: TGTGCCAGCAGCGCCACAGGGTCCGGAAACACCATATATTTT. Translation: CASSATGSGNTIYF.

The V call is TRBV20-1, the J call TRBJ1-2; 7 nucleotides line up with TRBD1. Germline V CDR1 and CDR2: DFQATT, SNEGSKA (reference sequence). V shed 6 bases and J 6 bases; nucleotides not matched to a gene: 1. This CDR3 has 10 amino acids. DNA of the CDR3: TGCAGTGCGCAGGGGGATGGCTACACCTTC. Its translation: CSAQGDGYTF.

V gene TRBV15 combines with J gene TRBJ2-3; D is ambiguous. Germline V lookup: CDR1 LNHNV, CDR2 YYDKDF (reference sequence). Trimming shortened V by 6 bases and J by 0 bases, and 7 bases separated the two germline ends. This CDR3 is 13 amino acids long. CDR3 in DNA: TGTGCCACCAGGCTGGAGAGCACAGATACGCAGTATTTT. Translated, it gives CATRLESTDTQYF.

The chain is built from TRBV3-1 (or the pseudogene TRBV3-2) and TRBJ2-2, with 11 bases fitting TRBD2. In germline, CDR1 is LGHDT, CDR2 YNNKEL (reference sequence). Germline trimming cut 2 bases from V and 5 bases from J; bases unmatched to any gene: 1. The CDR3 spans 15 residues. This CDR3 reads CASSQLAGGTGELFF. The CDR3 region has the DNA TGTGCCAGCAGCCAACTAGCGGGGGGAACCGGGGAGCTGTTTTTT.

The chain couples TRBV3-1 (or the pseudogene TRBV3-2) to TRBJ2-1, with 9 bases that match TRBD2. Germline loops: CDR1 LGHDT, CDR2 YNNKEL (reference sequence). This CDR3 contains 15 residues. With V trimmed by 0 bases and J by 8 bases, 5 bases remained unmatched. In DNA, the CDR3 is TGTGCCAGCAGCCAAGACGGGACTAGCATCGATGAGCAGTTCTTC. Residues: CASSQDGTSIDEQFF.

The chain combines TRBV12-3 or TRBV12-4 with TRBJ1-1; 9 positions agree with TRBD1. Trimming removed 3 bases from V and 8 bases from J; junction bases left unmatched: 4. There are 13 residues in the CDR3. The CDR3 loop is CASSFPGTGEAFF. CDR3 DNA sequence: TGTGCCAGCAGTTTCCCGGGGACAGGGGAAGCTTTCTTT.